These 30 T cell receptor beta chains came from one sample sequenced in a study of patients and donors after allogeneic stem cell transplantation. One entry per CDR3 protein results from TCRdb running MiXCR on the RT-PCR reads. The table shows fewer than 95,000 distinct CDR3 sequences, with just under 5% occurring only once. The sample consisted of blood, either unsorted or a sorted T cell fraction (not recorded which). The receptors shown here come from a human donor who was either an allogeneic HSCT recipient or a stem cell or donor lymphocyte infusion donor (not recorded which). It is not recorded whose cells these are; they may come from a transplant donor.

This clonotype occurred many times. This chain links TRBV3-1 with TRBJ1-1; 9 bases agree with TRBD1. The CDR3 spans 14 residues. The ends lost 5 bases at V and 5 bases at J; junction bases unmatched: 6. CDR1 and CDR2 from the germline V gene are LGHDT and YNNKEL (reference sequence). The CDR3 region has the DNA TGTGCCAGCAGCGTACAGGGGGCTTATACTGAAGCTTTCTTT. Its translation: CASSVQGAYTEAFF. Supplemented by reference TRBV3-1 and TRBJ1-1, the full variable domain reads DTAVSQTPKYLVTQMGNDKSIKCEQNLGHDTMYWYKQDSKKFLKIMFSYNNKELIINETVPNRFSPKSPDKAHLNLHINSLELGDSAVYFCASSVQGAYTEAFFGQGTRLTVV.

This clonotype has a count of ten or more. This chain uses TRBV28 with TRBJ2-7; D perhaps matches TRBD2 (5 bases). This CDR3 spans 13 amino acids. The germline CDR1 and CDR2 sequences are MDHEN and SYDVKM. V was cut by 6 bases and J by 0 bases, with 9 bases left in between. The CDR3 nucleotides are TGTGCCAGCAGCCCGGGGAGCTCCTACGAGCAGTACTTC. It encodes CASSPGSSYEQYF.

This clonotype occurred many times. V usage is TRBV7-9 and J usage is TRBJ2-7; D is unresolved. The V end was cut by 5 bases, the J end by 5 bases, with 19 bases between. The CDR3 runs to 15 residues. The germline CDR1 and CDR2 sequences are SEHNR and FQNEAQ (reference sequence). CDR3 nucleotide sequence: TGTGCCAGCAGCCCCTACGATTGGACCCTAGACGAGCAGTACTTC. Protein product: CASSPYDWTLDEQYF.

The table lists this clonotype with many counts. The chain has TRBV10-3 and TRBJ1-1, with 8 bases lining up with TRBD1. V shed 10 bases and J 5 bases; nucleotides not matched to a gene: 9. The CDR3 is 13 amino acids. Looked up from germline, CDR1 is ENHRY and CDR2 is SYGVKD. The DNA for the CDR3 is TGTGCCAACCAGGGGGCCCTTCAAACTGAAGCTTTCTTT. Protein: CANQGALQTEAFF.

The chain carries TRBV18 and TRBJ1-6; D possibly corresponds to TRBD1 (5 bases). The germline CDR1 and CDR2 sequences are KGHSH and LQKENI. V lost 2 bases, J lost 8 bases, and 7 bases lay in between. CDR3 length: 13 residues. The CDR3 reads CASSPGADSPLHF. In DNA form, the CDR3 reads TGTGCCAGCTCACCAGGGGCGGATTCACCCCTCCACTTT.

Many counts were recorded for this clonotype. The chain recombines TRBV10-2 with TRBJ1-1; D might be TRBD1 (6 bases). The CDR3 length is 14 residues. V was clipped by 6 bases and J by 0 bases, with 11 bases between them. Germline CDR1 reads WSHSY; CDR2 reads SAAADI. CDR3 sequence reads: CASRGGPLNTEAFF. The DNA for the CDR3 is TGCGCCAGCAGGGGGGGGCCGTTGAACACTGAAGCTTTCTTT.

This clonotype showed up just a few times. The gene calls are TRBV5-1 and TRBJ1-5; 8 bases map to TRBD1. Germline V gene data show CDR1 as SGHRS and CDR2 as YFSETQ. Trimming took 2 bases from V and 3 from J; bases not matched to a gene: 4. This CDR3 contains 15 residues. In DNA form, the CDR3 reads TGCGCCAGCAGCTTACAGGGGGGACACAATCAGCCCCAGCATTTT. It encodes CASSLQGGHNQPQHF.

This clonotype was seen repeatedly, ten times or more. This rearrangement joins TRBV5-1 to TRBJ2-5; the D call may be TRBD1 or TRBD2 (5 bases each). The V and J ends lost 7 bases and 4 bases respectively, with 14 bases between them. The CDR3 is 13 amino acids. The germline V gene encodes CDR1 SGHRS and CDR2 YFSETQ. The CDR3 DNA reads TGCGCCAGCCGGGAACCCGGGGCAGAGACCCAGTACTTC. Residues: CASREPGAETQYF.

The chain has TRBV6-5 and TRBJ1-1; D not certain. Germline V gives CDR1 MNHEY, CDR2 SVGAGI. The CDR3 is 14 amino acids. Trimming stripped 8 bases from V and 4 bases from J, with 17 bases between. CDR3 in DNA: TGTGCCAGCCATGAGAGAGGGTTGGCCACTGAAGCTTTCTTT. It translates to CASHERGLATEAFF.

This clonotype was found many times. The chain recombines TRBV12-3 or TRBV12-4 with TRBJ1-1; D unresolved. Trimming cost V 7 bases and J 4 bases, with 16 bases left between them. CDR3 length: 14 amino acids. The CDR3 DNA is TGTGCCAGCACCCCCTCGGCCTCGGGCACTGAAGCTTTCTTT. It is translated as CASTPSASGTEAFF.

This clonotype was seen ten or more times. CDR3 bases: TGTGCCACCAGTGATCCCTATGGCTACACCTTC. Translated: CATSDPYGYTF. The rearrangement uses TRBV24-1 and TRBJ1-2, with D unresolved. Germline CDR1 and CDR2: KGHDR and SFDVKD. With 3 bases removed from V and 4 bases from J, the gap between germline ends came to 2 bases. The CDR3 is made up of 11 amino acids.

This clonotype was found many times. The CDR3, as DNA: TGCACCAGCAGCGAGGGTGAGGAGCAGTACTTC. Protein: CTSSEGEEQYF. The chain joins TRBV1 to TRBJ2-7; the table's D call TRBD2 went unverified against the DNA. TRBV1 is a known pseudogene. This CDR3 has 11 residues.

V is TRBV2 and J is TRBJ2-1, with 10 bases fitting TRBD2. J lost 6 bases, V lost 7 bases, and 9 bases had no gene match. The CDR3 totals 15 residues. CDR1 and CDR2 from the germline V gene are SNHLY and FYNNEI. CDR3 nucleotides: TGTGCCAGCACTTCCGGGACTAGCGTAATCAATGAGCAGTTCTTC. It codes for CASTSGTSVINEQFF.

The chain uses TRBV2 and TRBJ2-5; weak D call: TRBD2 (5 bases). The CDR3 is 13 amino acids. CDR1 is SNHLY, CDR2 FYNNEI, per germline. V lost 6 bases, J lost 4 bases, and 12 bases lay in between. This chain's CDR3 is CASRLDFGETQYF. In DNA, the CDR3 is TGTGCCAGCAGACTAGATTTCGGAGAGACCCAGTACTTC.

The sample holds many counts of this clonotype. This chain links TRBV3-1 with TRBJ1-1, with 8 bases aligning to TRBD1. The CDR3 contains 16 residues. V shed 3 bases, J shed 2 bases, and the junction held 8 bases outside the gene matches. Germline V gives CDR1 LGHDT, CDR2 YNNKEL (reference sequence). CDR3 in DNA: TGTGCCAGCAGCCACCGCGGACAGGGCATTAACACTGAAGCTTTCTTT. Protein product: CASSHRGQGINTEAFF.

V is TRBV2 and J is TRBJ2-1, with D perhaps TRBD2 (6 bases). Germline loops: CDR1 SNHLY, CDR2 FYNNEI. Trimming pared 8 bases from V and 0 bases from J, leaving 17 bases between. The CDR3 is made up of 16 amino acids. Here the CDR3 DNA reads TGTGCCAGCGGCCCGGGACTGTTGAGCTCCTACAATGAGCAGTTCTTC. As protein: CASGPGLLSSYNEQFF. The full variable domain, rest sourced from reference TRBV2 and TRBJ2-1, is EPEVTQTPSHQVTQMGQEVILRCVPISNHLYFYWYRQILGQKVEFLVSFYNNEISEKSEIFDDQFSVERPDGSNFTLKIRSTKLEDSAMYFCASGPGLLSSYNEQFFGPGTRLTVL.

CDR3 loop: CASSPKRTSVGDTQYF. The CDR3 DNA reads TGTGCCAGCAGCCCGAAACGGACTAGCGTCGGCGATACGCAGTATTTT. J is TRBJ2-3 and V is TRBV7-2, with 9 bases fitting TRBD2. After removal of 5 bases from V and 6 bases from J, the junction contained 12 bases not matched to a gene. The CDR3 has 16 residues. Germline CDR1 and CDR2: SGHTA and FQGNSA.

This clonotype was observed at least ten times. The rearrangement uses TRBV12-5 and TRBJ1-5; D uncertain. Germline CDR1 reads LGHNT; CDR2 reads FRNRAP. V was pared by 4 bases and J by 4 bases, with 8 bases between. This CDR3 has 13 amino acids. The CDR3: CASGSLQNQPQHF. The CDR3 nucleotides are TGTGCTAGTGGTTCTTTACAGAATCAGCCCCAGCATTTT.

The chain has TRBV6-1 and TRBJ1-3; no clear D. The CDR3 consists of 14 residues. Deletions cut 5 bases from V and 4 bases from J, with 12 bases between. Germline V gene sequence: CDR1 MNHNS, CDR2 SASEGT. This CDR3 reads CASSTDWPGNTIYF. CDR3 sequence (DNA): TGTGCCAGCAGTACGGATTGGCCCGGAAACACCATATATTTT.

This clonotype was seen many times. The chain employs TRBV5-6 and TRBJ1-6; no firm D call. The CDR3 is 16 residues long. CDR1 is SGHDT and CDR2 is YYEEEE in the germline V gene. V dropped 4 bases and J dropped 0 bases, with 11 bases sitting between them. The DNA of the CDR3 is TGTGCCAGCAGCCCCCGGTTGAGCTCCTATAATTCACCCCTCCACTTT. Amino acids: CASSPRLSSYNSPLHF.

By sample share, this clonotype is medium-sized. J is TRBJ1-1 and V is TRBV19; TRBD1 agrees at 9 bases. J was trimmed by 5 bases and V by 5 bases; bases with no gene match: 6. The CDR3 totals 14 residues. From germline, CDR1 is LNHDA and CDR2 SQIVND (reference sequence). The CDR3 sequence: CASSAGQGYTEAFF. CDR3 coding DNA: TGTGCCAGTAGTGCGGGACAGGGATATACTGAAGCTTTCTTT. The full variable domain, in which reference TRBV19 and TRBJ1-1 provide the parts outside the CDR3, is DGGITQSPKYLFRKEGQNVTLSCEQNLNHDAMYWYRQDPGQGLRLIYYSQIVNDFQKGDIAEGYSVSREKKESFPLTVTSAQKNPTAFYLCASSAGQGYTEAFFGQGTRLTVV.

There are many counts of this clonotype. The chain carries TRBV25-1 and TRBJ2-5; D is uncertain. The germline V and J ends were trimmed by 6 bases and 2 bases, with 10 bases remaining between them. Germline V lookup: CDR1 MGHDK, CDR2 SYGVNS. This CDR3 is built from 13 residues. The CDR3 here is CASRRSRQETQYF. The DNA of the CDR3 is TGTGCCAGCAGGCGGAGTCGGCAAGAGACCCAGTACTTC.

This clonotype was detected only a few times. The chain links TRBV20-1 to TRBJ1-1, with a possible D match to TRBD1 (5 bases). Between the trimmed V and J ends, which lost 6 bases and 0 bases, there was a span of 20 bases. The length of the CDR3 is 16 residues. CDR1 is DFQATT, CDR2 SNEGSKA, per germline (reference sequence). Here the CDR3 reads CSALEIRGTLNTEAFF. As DNA, the CDR3 is TGCAGTGCGCTAGAAATCAGAGGGACTCTGAACACTGAAGCTTTCTTT.

This clonotype was seen ten or more times. The chain links TRBV6-1 to TRBJ2-3; 9 bases map to TRBD1. Losses at the gene ends were 8 bases for V and 4 bases for J; bases not matched to a gene: 10. Germline-derived CDR1 and CDR2 are MNHNS and SASEGT. The CDR3 consists of 15 residues. The CDR3 here is CASCPWTGDSDTQYF. As DNA, the CDR3 is TGTGCCAGCTGCCCCTGGACAGGGGATTCAGATACGCAGTATTTT.

This clonotype was observed at least ten times. The chain has TRBV6-1 and TRBJ1-4; D remains unclear. Per germline, CDR1 MNHNS and CDR2 SASEGT. Trimming pared 2 bases from V and 8 bases from J, leaving 15 bases between. CDR3 length: 15 amino acids. CDR3 in amino acids: CASSERIPSEEKLFF. In DNA, the CDR3 is TGTGCCAGCAGTGAACGGATACCCTCCGAGGAAAAACTGTTTTTT.

This clonotype has ten or more counts. The J gene is TRBJ1-4, the V gene TRBV5-5, with 9 bases identical to TRBD1. V lost 3 bases, J lost 0 bases, and 3 bases stayed unmatched. The CDR3 spans 16 residues. Germline V gene data show CDR1 as SGHKS and CDR2 as YYEKEE (reference sequence). In nucleotides, the CDR3 is TGTGCCAGCAGCTGGGGGGACAGGGCAACTAATGAAAAACTGTTTTTT. Residues: CASSWGDRATNEKLFF.

The rearrangement links TRBV5-6 to TRBJ1-6, with unresolved D. Germline CDR1 and CDR2: SGHDT and YYEEEE. Trimming shortened V by 2 bases and J by 0 bases, and 9 bases separated the two germline ends. The CDR3 is made up of 16 amino acids. The CDR3 sequence: CASSFRGNSYNSPLHF. The CDR3 DNA follows: TGTGCCAGCAGCTTTCGAGGGAACTCCTATAATTCACCCCTCCACTTT. Full variable domain (missing parts from reference TRBV5-6 and TRBJ1-6): DAGVTQSPTHLIKTRGQQVTLRCSPKSGHDTVSWYQQALGQGPQFIFQYYEEEERQRGNFPDRFSGHQFPNYSSELNVNALLLGDSALYLCASSFRGNSYNSPLHFGNGTRLTVT.

This clonotype came up many times. The genes are TRBV4-1 and TRBJ2-3; D is uncertain. The germline CDR1 and CDR2 sequences are MGHRA and YSYEKL. The CDR3 contains 15 residues. Trimming removed 3 bases at V and 3 bases at J, with 13 bases between. The CDR3 reads CASSQLGVGTDTQYF. CDR3 coding DNA: TGCGCCAGCAGCCAGCTAGGAGTAGGGACAGATACGCAGTATTTT.

This clonotype came up many times. The chain uses TRBV2 and TRBJ1-2; the D gene is possibly TRBD1 (5 bases). V was pared by 1 base and J by 7 bases, with 22 bases between. Germline lookup yields CDR1 SNHLY and CDR2 FYNNEI. The CDR3 has 17 amino acids. The chain's CDR3 is CASSEGGTTLHLGGYTF. In DNA form, the CDR3 reads TGTGCCAGCAGTGAAGGGGGGACCACTCTTCATCTAGGTGGCTACACCTTC.

In its sample, this clonotype was seen many times. The chain recombines TRBV20-1 with TRBJ2-7; the D is unclear. This CDR3 contains 14 residues. Germline assignment: CDR1 DFQATT and CDR2 SNEGSKA (reference sequence). V was pared by 3 bases and J by 2 bases, with 14 bases between. CDR3 nucleotides: TGCAGTGCTAGGATCCCTAGTCCCCCCTACGAGCAGTACTTC. Amino acid sequence: CSARIPSPPYEQYF.